This passage covers 5 T cell receptor beta chains from one sample sequenced in a study of shared clonotypes between healthy human individuals. Some clones are missing from TCRdb's copy, which holds only in-frame ones; the method was immunoSEQ multiplex PCR. The sample shows over 2,000,000 clones, 93% of them seen only once. Terminally differentiated effector memory CD45RA+ cells were excluded by CCR7 positive selection of CD45RO-negative cells. Material: naive CD8+ T cells from PBMCs. The receptors here all came from a man between 18 and 29 years old in good health. Some clones in this sample may be carry-over from other donors' samples.

V is TRBV5-1 and J is TRBJ2-1, with D possibly matching TRBD2 (6 bases). With 5 bases removed from V and 7 bases from J, the gap between germline ends came to 13 bases. Germline V gene lookup returns CDR1 SGHRS and CDR2 YFSETQ. The CDR3 is made up of 13 amino acids. CDR3 coding DNA: TGCGCCAGCAGGGAGGGCCTTTGGAATGAGCAGTTCTTC. This encodes CASREGLWNEQFF. The full variable domain, its missing parts supplied by reference TRBV5-1 and TRBJ2-1, is KAGVTQTPRYLIKTRGQQVTLSCSPISGHRSVSWYQQTPGQGLQFLFEYFSETQRNKGNFPGRFSGRQFSNSRSEMNVSTLELGDSALYLCASREGLWNEQFFGPGTRLTVL.

In DNA form, the CDR3 reads TGTGCCAGCAGCCAACGAGGGGGCGAGCAGTACTTC. It is translated as CASSQRGGEQYF. J is TRBJ2-7 and V is TRBV14; perhaps TRBD1 as D (6 bases). The length of the CDR3 is 12 residues. Germline CDR1 SGHDN, CDR2 FVKESK. Trimming stripped 2 bases from V and 6 bases from J, with 8 bases between. The full variable domain, with the rest looked up from reference TRBV14 and TRBJ2-7, is EAGVTQFPSHSVIEKGQTVTLRCDPISGHDNLYWYRRVMGKEIKFLLHFVKESKQDESGMPNNRFLAERTGGTYSTLKVQPAELEDSGVYFCASSQRGGEQYFGPGTRLTVT.

This rearrangement joins TRBV7-9 to TRBJ2-1; TRBD2 agrees at 10 bases. Germline lookup yields CDR1 SEHNR and CDR2 FQNEAQ (reference sequence). This CDR3 spans 15 amino acids. The junction had 5 bases not matched to a gene; V was cut back by 5 bases and J by 4 bases. CDR3 DNA: TGTGCCAGCAGCACGACTAGCGGGCTATACAATGAGCAGTTCTTC. Translating it yields CASSTTSGLYNEQFF. The full variable domain, in which reference TRBV7-9 and TRBJ2-1 provide the parts outside the CDR3, is DTGVSQNPRHKITKRGQNVTFRCDPISEHNRLYWYRQTLGQGPEFLTYFQNEAQLEKSRLLSDRFSAERPKGSFSTLEIQRTEQGDSAMYLCASSTTSGLYNEQFFGPGTRLTVL.

The chain links TRBV4-2 to TRBJ2-1; D unresolved. The germline gives CDR1 LGHNA, CDR2 YNFKEQ. This CDR3 spans 19 amino acids. Trimming cost V 0 bases and J 0 bases, with 18 bases left between them. The CDR3, as DNA: TGTGCCAGCAGCCAAGATCCGGTCGTTGGGTCTATCTCCTACAATGAGCAGTTCTTC. Its protein product is CASSQDPVVGSISYNEQFF.

The chain uses TRBV5-1 and TRBJ2-1; 10 nucleotides agree with TRBD2. Germline V gene data show CDR1 as SGHRS and CDR2 as YFSETQ. The CDR3 contains 16 residues. Unmatched junction bases numbered 9, after V lost 3 bases and J lost 6 bases. The CDR3 nucleotides are TGCGCCAGCAGCTCGCTAACTAGCGGGATTCGCAATGAGCAGTTCTTC. Its protein product is CASSSLTSGIRNEQFF.